The present entry profiles one T cell receptor (beta chain) with its context. This table comes from immunoSEQ multiplex PCR, and its TCRdb copy is limited to in-frame clones, with some not included. Of about 2.3 million clones listed, around 90% were seen once; the top ten hold approximately 0.39%. CDR3 length: 19 amino acids. Germline V gives CDR1 SGHVS, CDR2 FNYEAQ. V dropped 1 base and J dropped 5; count of bases not matched to a gene: 11. This specimen belongs to a study of shared clonotypes between healthy human individuals. The sample was naive CD4+ T cells from PBMCs. Subset in this sample: CD45RA+ positively selected. The chain joins TRBV7-6 to TRBJ1-4; 12 positions agree with TRBD1. The source of this sequence is a man between 18 and 29 years old in good health. Some clones in this sample may be carry-over from other donors' samples. This CDR3 is CASSLGVWDRGPRNEKLFF. The CDR3, as DNA: TGTGCCAGCAGCTTAGGTGTGTGGGACAGGGGGCCCAGAAATGAAAAACTGTTTTTT. Supplemented by reference TRBV7-6 and TRBJ1-4, the full variable domain reads GAGVSQSPRYKVTKRGQDVALRCDPISGHVSLYWYRQALGQGPEFLTYFNYEAQQDKSGLPNDRFSAERPEGSISTLTIQRTEQRDSAMYRCASSLGVWDRGPRNEKLFFGSGTQLSVL.